The clone carrying this TCR beta chain was seen a handful of times. Its matching antigen is unknown. The data stem from a study of blood T cells in healthy people across ages. Study at large: With template switching, about one barcoded beta molecule was captured per two T cells.

A second 7 to 11 cycle PCR used barcoded and J-beta primers. One entry per CDR3 protein results from TCRdb running MiXCR on the 5' RACE reads. The table shows hundreds of thousands of distinct CDR3 sequences, with 55% to 75% occurring only once. Overall study findings and caveats: Roughly linearly, TCR beta diversity per million T cells fell as age increased.

Every sample had a minimum of 6 million PBMCs isolated. Sequenced: blood. The TCR originated in a man younger than 40 in good health.

The CDR3 nucleotides are TGTGCCAGCAGCCAAGATCGGGGCAAAATAGATGGCTACACCTTC. Translation: CASSQDRGKIDGYTF. The chain recombines TRBV3-1 with TRBJ1-2; D possibly corresponds to TRBD1 (5 bases). The CDR3 sequence is 15 residues long. CDR1 LGHDT and CDR2 YNNKEL come from the germline V gene (reference sequence). V lost 0 bases and J lost 6, with 14 bases in between.